A selection of T cell receptor beta chains follows, all from one sample in a study of CD8 T cells in ankylosing spondylitis. TCRdb re-analysed the 5' RACE reads in MiXCR, keeping a single row per CDR3 protein. Of about 240,000 distinct CDR3 sequences detected, 8.6% appear once; the ten largest clones hold approximately 6.3%. The sequenced sample was blood, either unsorted or a sorted T cell fraction (not recorded which). Source of these receptors: a male donor with ankylosing spondylitis or in good health (not recorded which). The CDR3 runs from the conserved cysteine through the conserved F or W. A D gene is named only where the DNA matches it firmly. Some rows mark clone size as missing; the rest say once, few, many or name a class of expanded clone.

cdr3_nt: TGCGCCAGCGGGGCCAGGGCTGCCACCTCCTACAATGAGCAGTTCTTC
cdr3_aa: CASGARAATSYNEQFF
v_call: TRBV5-1
clone_size: few
cdr3_length: 16
j_call: TRBJ2-1
d_call: .

cdr3_nt: TGTGCCAGCAGCTTAAGCGGAAACGAGCAGTACTTC
cdr3_aa: CASSLSGNEQYF
v_call: TRBV7-9
clone_size: few
cdr3_length: 12
j_call: TRBJ2-7
d_call: .

cdr3_nt: TGCGCCAGCAGCTTGGCGGCGGGAGCCACAGATACGCAGTATTTT
cdr3_aa: CASSLAAGATDTQYF
v_call: TRBV5-1
clone_size: few
cdr3_length: 15
j_call: TRBJ2-3
d_call: TRBD2

cdr3_nt: TGTGCCAGCAGCTTAGGAGGGGTTACGCAAGAGACCCAGTACTTC
cdr3_aa: CASSLGGVTQETQYF
v_call: TRBV7-2
clone_size: .
cdr3_length: 15
j_call: TRBJ2-5
d_call: .

cdr3_nt: TGTGCCAGCAGCGGCATCCGGGACAGGGTATATGGTGGGGCCAACGTCCTGACTTTC
cdr3_aa: CASSGIRDRVYGGANVLTF
v_call: TRBV11-2
clone_size: many
cdr3_length: 19
j_call: TRBJ2-6
d_call: TRBD1

cdr3_nt: TGTGCCAGCAGCCTCCGTCCCGGGACAGGGAAAGAGACCCAGTACTTC
cdr3_aa: CASSLRPGTGKETQYF
v_call: TRBV9
clone_size: many
cdr3_length: 16
j_call: TRBJ2-5
d_call: TRBD1

cdr3_nt: TGTGCCAGCAGTTTCCGCTCCTCCTACGAGCAGTACTTC
cdr3_aa: CASSFRSSYEQYF
v_call: TRBV27
clone_size: few
cdr3_length: 13
j_call: TRBJ2-7
d_call: .

cdr3_nt: TGTGCCAGCACCCGGACCGGGACAGGGCCCTACGAGCAGTACTTC
cdr3_aa: CASTRTGTGPYEQYF
v_call: TRBV12-3/TRBV12-4
clone_size: many
cdr3_length: 15
j_call: TRBJ2-7
d_call: TRBD1

cdr3_nt: TGCAGTGCCCCCCTAAGCCCGAGGGGTTACGAGCAGTACTTC
cdr3_aa: CSAPLSPRGYEQYF
v_call: TRBV20-1
clone_size: many
cdr3_length: 14
j_call: TRBJ2-7
d_call: .

cdr3_nt: TGCGCCAGCAGCCTTGGGAGAACCACGATAAGCGAAAAACTGTTTTTT
cdr3_aa: CASSLGRTTISEKLFF
v_call: TRBV5-1
clone_size: .
cdr3_length: 16
j_call: TRBJ1-4
d_call: .

cdr3_nt: TGCAGTGCTAGAACTAGTTCCACCACCTACGAGCAGTACTTC
cdr3_aa: CSARTSSTTYEQYF
v_call: TRBV20-1
clone_size: many
cdr3_length: 14
j_call: TRBJ2-7
d_call: .

cdr3_nt: TGCAGTCCCAGAAGTAGCGGGAAAGCCAATGAGCAGTTCTTC
cdr3_aa: CSPRSSGKANEQFF
v_call: TRBV20-1
clone_size: .
cdr3_length: 14
j_call: TRBJ2-1
d_call: TRBD2

cdr3_nt: TGTGCCAGTAGTACCCGCGGACAGCTAGATACGCAGTATTTT
cdr3_aa: CASSTRGQLDTQYF
v_call: TRBV19
clone_size: many
cdr3_length: 14
j_call: TRBJ2-3
d_call: .

cdr3_nt: TGTGCCAGCGCCTCGGGGAGCAGGGGGAATTCACCCCTCCACTTT
cdr3_aa: CASASGSRGNSPLHF
v_call: TRBV12-3/TRBV12-4
clone_size: many
cdr3_length: 15
j_call: TRBJ1-6
d_call: TRBD1

cdr3_nt: TGTGCCACGGACCCAACTAGCGGGACTCCAGATACGCAGTATTTT
cdr3_aa: CATDPTSGTPDTQYF
v_call: TRBV12-3/TRBV12-4
clone_size: many
cdr3_length: 15
j_call: TRBJ2-3
d_call: TRBD2

cdr3_nt: TGCGCCAGCAGCCAAGATGCGGGGTTAACCGGGGAGCTGTTTTTT
cdr3_aa: CASSQDAGLTGELFF
v_call: TRBV4-1
clone_size: few
cdr3_length: 15
j_call: TRBJ2-2
d_call: .

cdr3_nt: TGTGCCAGCAGAACGCGGGGGAGGGATACTGAAGCTTTCTTT
cdr3_aa: CASRTRGRDTEAFF
v_call: TRBV3-1
clone_size: many
cdr3_length: 14
j_call: TRBJ1-1
d_call: .

cdr3_nt: TGTGCCAGCAGCCCGGACCTGGGCACTGAAGCTTTCTTT
cdr3_aa: CASSPDLGTEAFF
v_call: TRBV16
clone_size: many
cdr3_length: 13
j_call: TRBJ1-1
d_call: .

cdr3_nt: TGTGCCAGCTCACCGACACTGAAAAACACCGGGGAGCTGTTTTTT
cdr3_aa: CASSPTLKNTGELFF
v_call: TRBV18
clone_size: .
cdr3_length: 15
j_call: TRBJ2-2
d_call: .

cdr3_nt: TGCAGTGCCGGGACTAACTATGGCTACACCTTC
cdr3_aa: CSAGTNYGYTF
v_call: TRBV29-1
clone_size: many
cdr3_length: 11
j_call: TRBJ1-2
d_call: .

cdr3_nt: TGTGCCAGCAGCTTAGATGCCGGTATCTACGAGCAGTACTTC
cdr3_aa: CASSLDAGIYEQYF
v_call: TRBV7-2
clone_size: few
cdr3_length: 14
j_call: TRBJ2-7
d_call: .

cdr3_nt: TGTGCCAGCAGCATCTACGGTCCTCAAGAGACCCAGTACTTC
cdr3_aa: CASSIYGPQETQYF
v_call: TRBV7-2
clone_size: once
cdr3_length: 14
j_call: TRBJ2-5
d_call: .

cdr3_nt: TGTGCCAGCAGTTTATGGGGGGCGGACACTGAAGCTTTCTTT
cdr3_aa: CASSLWGADTEAFF
v_call: TRBV12-3/TRBV12-4
clone_size: many
cdr3_length: 14
j_call: TRBJ1-1
d_call: .

cdr3_nt: TGCGCCAGCAGCTTAGAAGCTTTCTTT
cdr3_aa: CASSLEAFF
v_call: TRBV5-1
clone_size: many
cdr3_length: 9
j_call: TRBJ1-1
d_call: .

cdr3_nt: TGTGCCAGCAGCGGACCACGTGTAGCGGGAGGGACCGGGGAGCTGTTTTTT
cdr3_aa: CASSGPRVAGGTGELFF
v_call: TRBV5-8
clone_size: many
cdr3_length: 17
j_call: TRBJ2-2
d_call: TRBD2

cdr3_nt: TGTGCCTGGAGTGGGACTCGCGGATCACCCCTCCACTTT
cdr3_aa: CAWSGTRGSPLHF
v_call: TRBV30
clone_size: few
cdr3_length: 13
j_call: TRBJ1-6
d_call: .

cdr3_nt: TGTGCCAGCAGTGGGCTTAATGAGCAGTTCTTC
cdr3_aa: CASSGLNEQFF
v_call: TRBV2
clone_size: few
cdr3_length: 11
j_call: TRBJ2-1
d_call: .

cdr3_nt: TGTGCCATAACGGTGGGTGGGAACACTGAAGCTTTCTTT
cdr3_aa: CAITVGGNTEAFF
v_call: TRBV30
clone_size: few
cdr3_length: 13
j_call: TRBJ1-1
d_call: .

cdr3_nt: TGTGCTAGCAGCAAGACAGGGGGCTACACCGGGGAGCTGTTTTTT
cdr3_aa: CASSKTGGYTGELFF
v_call: TRBV7-7
clone_size: .
cdr3_length: 15
j_call: TRBJ2-2
d_call: TRBD1

cdr3_nt: TGTGCCAGCAGCCAAGACCCGACAGGCGGATCACCCCTCCACTTT
cdr3_aa: CASSQDPTGGSPLHF
v_call: TRBV3-1
clone_size: many
cdr3_length: 15
j_call: TRBJ1-6
d_call: .

cdr3_nt: TGTGCCATCAGGGGACAGACCGACACTGAAGCTTTCTTT
cdr3_aa: CAIRGQTDTEAFF
v_call: TRBV10-3
clone_size: .
cdr3_length: 13
j_call: TRBJ1-1
d_call: TRBD1

cdr3_nt: TGTGCCAGCAGCCCCCGGGCCCGAAGATCCTACGAGCAGTACTTC
cdr3_aa: CASSPRARRSYEQYF
v_call: TRBV11-1
clone_size: many
cdr3_length: 15
j_call: TRBJ2-7
d_call: .

cdr3_nt: TGCAGTGCTGGGACCCGGGGGAGCTATGGCTACACCTTC
cdr3_aa: CSAGTRGSYGYTF
v_call: TRBV20-1
clone_size: many
cdr3_length: 13
j_call: TRBJ1-2
d_call: .

cdr3_nt: TGTGCCAGTAGTATAGGACTAGCTAGGTCCTACGAGCAGTACTTC
cdr3_aa: CASSIGLARSYEQYF
v_call: TRBV19
clone_size: .
cdr3_length: 15
j_call: TRBJ2-7
d_call: TRBD2

cdr3_nt: TGTGCCAGCAGCTTATATAAGACTAGCGGCTACGAGCAGTACTTC
cdr3_aa: CASSLYKTSGYEQYF
v_call: TRBV7-2
clone_size: few
cdr3_length: 15
j_call: TRBJ2-7
d_call: TRBD2

cdr3_nt: TGTGCCAGCAGCCCGGGGGCTAGCGGGGGAAGATACGAGCAGTACTTC
cdr3_aa: CASSPGASGGRYEQYF
v_call: TRBV7-2
clone_size: few
cdr3_length: 16
j_call: TRBJ2-7
d_call: TRBD2

cdr3_nt: TGTGCCAGCAGCCAAGATTTAGGAGAGACAGAGACCCAGTACTTC
cdr3_aa: CASSQDLGETETQYF
v_call: TRBV4-2
clone_size: many
cdr3_length: 15
j_call: TRBJ2-5
d_call: .

cdr3_nt: TGTGCCAGCCGGGGGCGCGGGGCCGGGGAGCTGTTTTTT
cdr3_aa: CASRGRGAGELFF
v_call: TRBV28
clone_size: few
cdr3_length: 13
j_call: TRBJ2-2
d_call: .

cdr3_nt: TGTGCCAGCAGCCTTATAGAGACCCAGTACTTC
cdr3_aa: CASSLIETQYF
v_call: TRBV7-2
clone_size: many
cdr3_length: 11
j_call: TRBJ2-5
d_call: .

cdr3_nt: TGTGCCAGTAGTATGGAAAGGGGGTCCTACGAGCAGTACTTC
cdr3_aa: CASSMERGSYEQYF
v_call: TRBV19
clone_size: few
cdr3_length: 14
j_call: TRBJ2-7
d_call: .

cdr3_nt: TGCAGTGCTAAAGGAGACAGGGCCTACGAGCAGTACTTC
cdr3_aa: CSAKGDRAYEQYF
v_call: TRBV20-1
clone_size: many
cdr3_length: 13
j_call: TRBJ2-7
d_call: TRBD1

cdr3_nt: TGCAGCGCCGGTCAGCCCCAGCATTTT
cdr3_aa: CSAGQPQHF
v_call: TRBV29-1
clone_size: many
cdr3_length: 9
j_call: TRBJ1-5
d_call: .

cdr3_nt: TGTGCCAGCAGGGAAAATGGAGGGAACATTCAGTACTTC
cdr3_aa: CASRENGGNIQYF
v_call: TRBV28
clone_size: many
cdr3_length: 13
j_call: TRBJ2-4
d_call: .

cdr3_nt: TGCGCCAGCAGCTTGGCCTCAGGGGGAGCTAACTATGGCTACACCTTC
cdr3_aa: CASSLASGGANYGYTF
v_call: TRBV5-1
clone_size: many
cdr3_length: 16
j_call: TRBJ1-2
d_call: TRBD1

cdr3_nt: TGCAGTGCTGCCACCGGGACAGCCACAGATACGCAGTATTTT
cdr3_aa: CSAATGTATDTQYF
v_call: TRBV20-1
clone_size: many
cdr3_length: 14
j_call: TRBJ2-3
d_call: TRBD1

cdr3_nt: TGTGCCAGCAGTTCCCCGGGACAGGGGCACTACGAGCAGTACTTC
cdr3_aa: CASSSPGQGHYEQYF
v_call: TRBV6-2/TRBV6-3
clone_size: many
cdr3_length: 15
j_call: TRBJ2-7
d_call: TRBD1

cdr3_nt: TGCGCCAGCAGCCGTAGCGAGAACACCGGGGAGCTGTTTTTT
cdr3_aa: CASSRSENTGELFF
v_call: TRBV5-1
clone_size: few
cdr3_length: 14
j_call: TRBJ2-2
d_call: .

cdr3_nt: TGTGCCAGCAGCCGTATGCGGGGGGGTTACAATGAGCAGTTCTTC
cdr3_aa: CASSRMRGGYNEQFF
v_call: TRBV21-1
clone_size: many
cdr3_length: 15
j_call: TRBJ2-1
d_call: .

cdr3_nt: TGTGCCATCATGCAAGGTTTCTCTGGAAACACCATATATTTT
cdr3_aa: CAIMQGFSGNTIYF
v_call: TRBV10-3
clone_size: many
cdr3_length: 14
j_call: TRBJ1-3
d_call: .

cdr3_nt: TGCGCCAGCAGCAAAGACTCCTATTCACCCCTCCACTTT
cdr3_aa: CASSKDSYSPLHF
v_call: TRBV5-1
clone_size: .
cdr3_length: 13
j_call: TRBJ1-6
d_call: .

cdr3_nt: TGTGCCAGCAGGTACAGGGGGACTGAAGCTTTCTTT
cdr3_aa: CASRYRGTEAFF
v_call: TRBV6-2/TRBV6-3
clone_size: many
cdr3_length: 12
j_call: TRBJ1-1
d_call: TRBD1

cdr3_nt: TGTGCCAGCAGCGCCCCGACTCACAATGAGCAGTTCTTC
cdr3_aa: CASSAPTHNEQFF
v_call: TRBV9
clone_size: many
cdr3_length: 13
j_call: TRBJ2-1
d_call: .

cdr3_nt: TGTGCCAGCAGCGACGTCACTAGCGGGGGGGCCGATGAGCAGTTCTTC
cdr3_aa: CASSDVTSGGADEQFF
v_call: TRBV9
clone_size: many
cdr3_length: 16
j_call: TRBJ2-1
d_call: TRBD2

cdr3_nt: TGCAGTGCTAGAGGAAGGGACGGATCGAACTCTGGAAACACCATATATTTT
cdr3_aa: CSARGRDGSNSGNTIYF
v_call: TRBV20-1
clone_size: .
cdr3_length: 17
j_call: TRBJ1-3
d_call: .

cdr3_nt: TGCGCCAGCACCCCGGGACTAGCGGGAGGCCCTGGAGATACGCAGTATTTT
cdr3_aa: CASTPGLAGGPGDTQYF
v_call: TRBV5-1
clone_size: .
cdr3_length: 17
j_call: TRBJ2-3
d_call: TRBD2

cdr3_nt: TGTGCCAGCAGTTTTCTAGCGGGTTCCGATACGCAGTATTTT
cdr3_aa: CASSFLAGSDTQYF
v_call: TRBV5-5
clone_size: .
cdr3_length: 14
j_call: TRBJ2-3
d_call: TRBD2

cdr3_nt: TGTGCCAGAAGGCAGGGAACGAACACTGAAGCTTTCTTT
cdr3_aa: CARRQGTNTEAFF
v_call: TRBV9
clone_size: many
cdr3_length: 13
j_call: TRBJ1-1
d_call: .

cdr3_nt: TGTGCCAGCAGCCACGAATCCACCGGGGGGGCGAAGAAGACCCAGTACTTC
cdr3_aa: CASSHESTGGAKKTQYF
v_call: TRBV3-1
clone_size: few
cdr3_length: 17
j_call: TRBJ2-5
d_call: TRBD2

cdr3_nt: TGTGCCAGCAGTCCCGCGGGAGCCTTCTACAATGAGCAGTTCTTC
cdr3_aa: CASSPAGAFYNEQFF
v_call: TRBV12-3/TRBV12-4
clone_size: many
cdr3_length: 15
j_call: TRBJ2-1
d_call: TRBD2